What follows is one TCR beta chain and its context. Mismatch with germline at one junction end may stem from a read error. The data belong to a study of OX40 agonist ivuxolimab in advanced cancers. The protocol was immunoSEQ multiplex PCR, while the TCRdb copy is restricted to in-frame clones and leaves out a portion. In the table there are over 30,000 clones, 82% of which are singletons. The sample consisted of CD4+ or CD8+ T cells sorted from blood, taken in a trial of the OX40 agonist ivuxolimab. This sequence was found in an adult with an advanced solid tumor such as melanoma, head and neck, liver or kidney cancer.

Written as DNA, the CDR3 is TGTGCTAGCAGCTTAGCGATGGGGGAAAAACTGTTTTTT. Its protein product is CASSLAMGEKLFF. This chain connects TRBV7-7 to TRBJ1-4, with unresolved D. From germline, CDR1 is SSHAT and CDR2 FNYEAQ (reference sequence). The CDR3 is 13 amino acids.